The 20 T cell receptor beta chains in this list originate from one sample, sequenced in a study of CD8+ T cells in alopecia areata. Extracted from the samples, RNA was reverse transcribed into cDNA to serve as the sequencing template. Assay used: immunoSEQ multiplex PCR; TCRdb lists only in-frame clones, some missing. The table lists 140,000 to 150,000 clones, less than 70% of them singletons. Noted treatment: oral pan-JAK inhibitor, 5-10 mg twice daily. The sample here was CD8+ T cells sorted from blood, taken at week 4, from a patient treated with tofacitinib. Every receptor here comes from a human donor with alopecia areata.

The chain links TRBV7-8 to TRBJ2-1, with D perhaps matching TRBD1 (5 bases). This CDR3 contains 14 residues. CDR1 and CDR2 from the germline V gene are SGHVS and FQNEAQ. The V and J ends lost 6 bases and 4 bases respectively, with 13 bases between them. In DNA form, the CDR3 reads TGTGCCAGCAGACCAACCGCAGGGTACAATGAGCAGTTCTTC. Amino acids: CASRPTAGYNEQFF.

The rearrangement links TRBV5-4 to TRBJ1-2; D gene uncertain. The germline V and J ends were trimmed by 7 bases and 0 bases, with 10 bases remaining between them. Germline V lookup: CDR1 SGHNT, CDR2 YYREEE (reference sequence). The CDR3 extends over 13 amino acids. The CDR3 protein is CASESDTNYGYTF. CDR3 nucleotide sequence: TGTGCCAGCGAGTCGGATACTAACTATGGCTACACCTTC. Looking up the rest from reference TRBV5-4 and TRBJ1-2 gives the full variable domain: ETGVTQSPTHLIKTRGQQVTLRCSSQSGHNTVSWYQQALGQGPQFIFQYYREEENGRGNFPPRFSGLQFPNYSSELNVNALELDDSALYLCASESDTNYGYTFGSGTRLTVV.

CDR3 DNA: TGTGCCAGCAGCGTAGGTCAACTCTATGGCTACACCTTC. Its translation is CASSVGQLYGYTF. This sequence joins TRBV9 and TRBJ1-2; unclear D gene. V was pared by 0 bases and J by 4 bases, with 7 bases between. Germline-derived CDR1 and CDR2 are SGDLS and YYNGEE. CDR3 length equals 13 residues.

Turning to this clone: The junction departs from germline at one end; a sequencing error may be responsible. The chain recombines TRBV7-9 with TRBJ2-7; no clear D. CDR1 SEHNR and CDR2 FQNEAQ come from the germline V gene (reference sequence). The CDR3 runs to 14 residues. The CDR3 sequence is CASSLLDPSHEQYF. As DNA, the CDR3 is TGTGCCAGCAGCTTATTAGACCCCTCCCACGAGCAGTACTTC.

The genes are TRBV4-1 and TRBJ2-2; TRBD2 matches 7 bases. The CDR3 consists of 18 residues. Per the germline V gene, CDR1 is MGHRA and CDR2 is YSYEKL. J gave up 1 base and V 0 bases, and 8 bases lay outside the gene matches. The CDR3, as DNA: TGCGCCAGCAGCCAAGATGGGGAGGGGAACTGGAACACCGGGGAGCTGTTTTTT. As protein: CASSQDGEGNWNTGELFF.

The chain couples TRBV6-9 to TRBJ1-1; a possible D gene is TRBD1 (5 bases). V dropped 2 bases and J dropped 0 bases, with 19 bases sitting between them. Germline assignment: CDR1 MNHGY and CDR2 SVAAGI. This CDR3 contains 18 residues. CDR3 DNA sequence: TGTGCCAGCAGTTATGCATTTCGGGGGGAACGAATGAACACTGAAGCTTTCTTT. Encoded protein: CASSYAFRGERMNTEAFF.

The chain combines TRBV5-6 with TRBJ1-6; D uncertain. This CDR3 has 13 residues. The V gene's germline CDR1 is SGHDT and CDR2 YYEEEE. Trimming took 5 bases from V and 10 from J, leaving 13 bases between them. The CDR3 sequence is CASSPTSGSPLHF. The CDR3 coding sequence is TGTGCCAGCAGTCCGACGAGTGGGTCACCCCTCCACTTT.

The CDR3 here is CASSLETTYEQYF. For the CDR3, the DNA is TGTGCCAGCAGCTTAGAAACCACCTACGAGCAGTACTTC. The chain carries TRBV13 and TRBJ2-7, with D hard to call. V was shortened by 1 base and J by 2 bases, with 6 bases between the two germline ends. This CDR3 spans 13 amino acids. Germline CDR1 PRHDT, CDR2 FYEKMQ (reference sequence).

This clone was counted once. Other DNA sequences in the sample encode the same CDR3. The rearrangement uses TRBV9 and TRBJ2-7; TRBD2 might be the D (5 bases). The CDR3 is made up of 14 amino acids. The V end lost 2 bases, the J end lost 4 bases, and 13 bases lay between the germline ends. The germline gives CDR1 SGDLS, CDR2 YYNGEE. The CDR3 here is CASSVGGVGYEQYF. CDR3 DNA: TGTGCCAGCAGCGTTGGAGGAGTGGGGTACGAGCAGTACTTC.

The chain employs TRBV5-6 and TRBJ2-7; D unclear. The ends were cut back, 2 bases at V and 5 bases at J, with 8 bases in the middle. CDR1 SGHDT and CDR2 YYEEEE come from the germline V gene. The CDR3 length is 12 residues. CDR3 nucleotides: TGTGCCAGCAGCTTCGACCCAAACGAGCAGTACTTC. This gives the protein CASSFDPNEQYF.

This rearrangement joins TRBV19 to TRBJ1-1; D is uncertain. CDR1 is LNHDA and CDR2 is SQIVND in the germline V gene (reference sequence). The CDR3 runs to 13 residues. V was clipped by 5 bases and J by 6 bases, with 13 bases between them. In DNA form, the CDR3 reads TGTGCCAGTAGTGACTATGGCCTTCCTGAAGCTTTCTTT. Translated, it gives CASSDYGLPEAFF.

The chain couples TRBV5-6 to TRBJ2-7, with 8 bases fitting TRBD1. Germline CDR1 SGHDT, CDR2 YYEEEE. Trimming took 5 bases from V and 1 from J; bases not matched to a gene: 8. The CDR3 is 15 amino acids. The CDR3 here is CASSLGQGLSYEQYF. DNA of the CDR3: TGTGCCAGCAGTTTAGGACAGGGATTATCCTACGAGCAGTACTTC. Supplemented by reference TRBV5-6 and TRBJ2-7, the full variable domain reads DAGVTQSPTHLIKTRGQQVTLRCSPKSGHDTVSWYQQALGQGPQFIFQYYEEEERQRGNFPDRFSGHQFPNYSSELNVNALLLGDSALYLCASSLGQGLSYEQYFGPGTRLTVT.

The CDR3, as DNA: TGTGCCAGCAGTTCGGCGGCATCTGGAAACACCATATATTTT. Its protein is CASSSAASGNTIYF. The genes are TRBV7-9 and TRBJ1-3; D uncertain. V lost 6 bases to trimming and J lost 1 base, with 10 bases between them. In germline, CDR1 is SEHNR, CDR2 FQNEAQ (reference sequence). The CDR3 is 14 amino acids. The full variable domain, with the rest looked up from reference TRBV7-9 and TRBJ1-3, is DTGVSQNPRHKITKRGQNVTFRCDPISEHNRLYWYRQTLGQGPEFLTYFQNEAQLEKSRLLSDRFSAERPKGSFSTLEIQRTEQGDSAMYLCASSSAASGNTIYFGEGSWLTVV.

The chain recombines TRBV29-1 with TRBJ2-7, with TRBD1 as a possible D gene (8 bases). Germline lookup yields CDR1 SQVTM and CDR2 ANQGSEA. This CDR3 has 13 residues. The V end lost 5 bases, the J end lost 3 bases, and 14 bases lay between the germline ends. CDR3 coding DNA: TGCAGCGTTTACACAGGGGGGGACTACGAGCAGTACTTC. This sequence encodes CSVYTGGDYEQYF.

The gene calls are TRBV15 and TRBJ2-1; the D is unclear. Germline loops: CDR1 LNHNV, CDR2 YYDKDF (reference sequence). The CDR3 is made up of 16 amino acids. Deletions cut 2 bases from V and 6 bases from J, with 17 bases between. The CDR3 region has the DNA TGTGCCACCAGCAGAACCCAATGGACGGTTACCAATGAGCAGTTCTTC. It yields the protein CATSRTQWTVTNEQFF.

V is TRBV9 and J is TRBJ1-2, with D possibly being TRBD1 (5 bases). Trimming cost V 2 bases and J 0 bases, with 14 bases left between them. Germline lookup yields CDR1 SGDLS and CDR2 YYNGEE. This CDR3 comprises 16 residues. The CDR3 protein is CASSVEGDGTNYGYTF. CDR3 sequence (DNA): TGTGCCAGCAGCGTGGAAGGGGACGGGACTAACTATGGCTACACCTTC. Together with reference TRBV9 and TRBJ1-2, the CDR3 gives the full variable domain: DSGVTQTPKHLITATGQRVTLRCSPRSGDLSVYWYQQSLDQGLQFLIQYYNGEERAKGNILERFSAQQFPDLHSELNLSSLELGDSALYFCASSVEGDGTNYGYTFGSGTRLTVV.

V and J are TRBV7-2 and TRBJ2-7, with 7 bases lining up with TRBD1. Germline trimming cut 4 bases from V and 6 bases from J; bases unmatched to any gene: 9. The CDR3 runs 14 residues. Germline loops: CDR1 SGHTA, CDR2 FQGNSA. CDR3 residues: CASSSTEDRLEQYF. The CDR3 nucleotides are TGTGCCAGCAGCTCGACCGAGGACAGGCTCGAGCAGTACTTC.

This clone was found once. This chain links TRBV5-6 with TRBJ1-2; tentatively, D is TRBD1 (5 bases). The CDR3 contains 13 residues. Germline V gene lookup returns CDR1 SGHDT and CDR2 YYEEEE. Deletions cut 4 bases from V and 6 bases from J, with 13 bases between. CDR3 bases: TGTGCCAGCAGCCTCTACGCCAGGGATGGCTACACCTTC. This sequence encodes CASSLYARDGYTF.

The chain couples TRBV5-8 to TRBJ2-3, with 12 bases aligning to TRBD1. The ends lost 3 bases at V and 5 bases at J; junction bases unmatched: 7. This CDR3 region has 16 residues. CDR1 is SGHTS, CDR2 YDEGEE, per germline. CDR3 region: CASSSPGTGGQDTQYF. CDR3 DNA sequence: TGTGCCAGCAGCTCACCCGGGACAGGGGGCCAAGATACGCAGTATTTT.

The gene calls are TRBV10-3 and TRBJ2-3; TRBD2 matches at 8 bases. CDR1 is ENHRY, CDR2 SYGVKD, per germline. Trimming at V came to 10 bases and at J to 4 bases, leaving 10 bases not matched to a gene. The CDR3 totals 14 residues. CDR3 DNA sequence: TGTGCCACTCTCCGGGGGGGCGGATCAGATACGCAGTATTTT. This sequence encodes CATLRGGGSDTQYF.